This TCR beta chain was sequenced for a study of T cell repertoires in cytomegalovirus infection. Overall study: Researchers turned to recently identified HLA-C-restricted CMV epitopes as well as well-studied HLA-B-restricted ones. Evidence of both CMV infection and a matching HLA type came from public TCR beta signatures.

This clonotype was observed a few times. Its antigen is still unknown. TCRdb reprocessed the reads via MiXCR and lists one record per CDR3 protein. The sample includes approximately 49,000 distinct CDR3 sequences, around 20% seen only once; the top ten take roughly 29%. V dropped 6 bases and J dropped 8; count of bases not matched to a gene: 12. The CDR3 has 15 amino acids. Germline V gene data show CDR1 as SEHNR and CDR2 as FQNEAQ (reference sequence). This clonotype was sampled from a human donor in good health (CMV status not recorded). Some clones in this sample may be carry-over from other donors' samples. The V gene is TRBV7-9, the J gene TRBJ2-1; 8 bases align to TRBD2. The sequencing here drew on CD8+ T cells from cultured PBMCs, taken from culture after CMV antigen stimulation. CDR3 DNA: TGTGCCAGCAGGAGCGTAGCGGGGCCTGGGGATGAGCAGTTCTTC. It specifies CASRSVAGPGDEQFF.